In its sample, the clone carrying this T cell receptor beta chain was seen a few times. TCRdb redid the calling of the RT-PCR reads with MiXCR, one entry per CDR3 protein. The sample yields 500,000 to 700,000 distinct CDR3 sequences, roughly 25% seen once. These data are taken from a study of response to subunit inactivated influenza vaccine. CDR1 is DFQATT, CDR2 SNEGSKA, per germline (reference sequence). The CDR3 length is 12 residues. Trimming removed 3 bases at V and 8 bases at J, with 11 bases between. The same data also went into a second study, on T cells expressing NK-cell markers. This second study says: cDNA encoding TCR beta was synthesized via 5'RACE template switching incorporating UMIs. Sorted CD3+CD56+NKG2C+, CD3+CD56+NKG2C- and CD3+CD56-NKG2C+ T cells provided the TCR beta repertoires. There were seven HCMV-seropositive donors and one seronegative donor among the eight sequenced. An anti-gamma-delta TCR antibody confined sorting to alpha-beta TCR T cells across several of the experiments. Dominant NKG2C+ clonotypes accounted for roughly 1.0-7.5% of CD8+ T cells in about 6 donors.

This specimen consisted of CD4+ T cells sorted from PBMCs, obtained approximately 13 days after vaccination. This sequence originates from a man aged 50 or older who received an inactivated influenza vaccine. The chain uses TRBV20-1 and TRBJ2-1; D is ambiguous. The CDR3 loop reads CSASSVIDEQFF. The DNA for the CDR3 is TGCAGTGCTAGCTCGGTTATAGATGAGCAGTTCTTC.